This T cell receptor (beta chain) was observed in a study of T-cell memory formation after mild COVID-19 (dated by TCRdb to the early 2020s). Regarding the research as a whole: Most TCR sequence clusters were specific to one of the two donors. In a couple of donors, T-cell clones that expanded and contracted after mild COVID-19 were tracked by sequencing TCRalpha and TCRbeta repertoires over time. The cohort comprised two young, previously healthy adult volunteers, one female and one male.

PBMCs were isolated by Ficoll-Paque density gradient centrifugation. Counted from cysteine to phenylalanine, this CDR3 has 14 amino acids. Kept here is only the CDR3 DNA, which spans 42 bases and is read in frame from base 1. The junction shows trimming of 3 bases on V and 2 bases on J, and the gene matches do not reach 4 bases of it. The germline V gene (reference sequence) specifies LGHDT as CDR1 and YNNKEL as CDR2. This clonotype was detected only a few times. Its antigen target is currently unknown. Nothing much larger sits one base from this clone, and base qualities are not available. Overall results and qualifications from the work: Whether the second-wave clones peaking on day 37 were SARS-CoV-2 specific was not confirmed. Some responding clones were found in pre-infection memory, which suggests that pre-existing cross-reactive memory T cells took part in the SARS-CoV-2 response. Contracting CD4+ clones turned up mainly in the CM and EM memory subsets, whereas EMRA was where CD8+ clones were enriched. The study covered only a couple of mild cases, and larger cohorts including severe cases with pre-infection samples were considered necessary. From day 15 to 85, contracting clones showed balanced CD4/CD8 phenotypes, whereas a second wave of clones that expanded from day 15 to 37 leaned towards CD4+.

Sequenced using an Illumina NovaSeq 6000. cDNA libraries for TCRalpha and TCRbeta were prepared by 5'RACE using constant-segment primers, with sample barcodes and unique molecular identifiers added. RNA was extracted from every sample with Trizol reagent. Library amplification was performed in two PCR steps, and a second sample barcode and Illumina TruSeq adapters were introduced in the second step. Sequencing of libraries was performed on an Illumina NovaSeq with 2 x 150 bp paired-end reads. In the paper's pipeline: The reads were demultiplexed and collapsed into UMI-guided consensus sequences using migec v1.2.7. Using mixcr v2.1.11, UMI consensuses were aligned to TRA and TRB V and J templates and then assembled into clonotypes. Clonotypes were classified as expanded or contracted when called significant by both edgeR and NoisET, with noise models trained on biological replicates. For edgeR calls, the cutoffs were a false discovery rate-adjusted p below 0.01 and a log2 fold-change threshold of 1. PCA with hierarchical clustering of max-normalized trajectories of the 1000 most abundant clonotypes was used as exploratory dynamics analysis. Separately sequenced CD4+ and CD8+ repertoires were used to assign a CD4 or CD8 phenotype to each responding clone. Using fastp trimming at Q25 and MiXCR clonotype assembly, TCRdb reanalyzed the public sequencing data and kept in-frame beta chains. All rows with the same CDR3 protein become a single entry with the most common DNA and genes. TCRdb, not the original authors, processed these V and J calls. The sample yields fewer than 650,000 distinct CDR3 sequences; about 18% were counted once. The ten largest clones take up about 8.1% of the sample.

This sequence originates from an adult woman who had mild COVID-19 (a few samples of this study predate the infection). The sample titles of this study are shuffled in the database, so cell type and time point are left out; the donor was told from shared clones. Input material: PBMCs or a T cell subset sorted from them (not recorded which). The V gene is TRBV3-1 and the J gene is TRBJ2-7; 7 bases in between match TRBD1. The DNA sequence reads TGTGCCAGCAGCCAGGGGACAGCCGCCTACGAGCAGTACTTC. Its translation is CASSQGTAAYEQYF.